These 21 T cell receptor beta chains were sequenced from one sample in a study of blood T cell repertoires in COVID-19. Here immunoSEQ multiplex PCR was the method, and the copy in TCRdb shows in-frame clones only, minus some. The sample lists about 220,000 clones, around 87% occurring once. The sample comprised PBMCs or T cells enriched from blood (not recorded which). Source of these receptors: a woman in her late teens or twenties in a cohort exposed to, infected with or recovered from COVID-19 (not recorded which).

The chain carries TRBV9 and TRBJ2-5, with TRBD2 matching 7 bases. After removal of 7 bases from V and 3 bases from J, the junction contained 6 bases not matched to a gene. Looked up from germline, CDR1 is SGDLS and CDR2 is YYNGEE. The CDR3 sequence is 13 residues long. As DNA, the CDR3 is TGTGCCAGCTCGACGGGAGGTGAAGAGACCCAGTACTTC. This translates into CASSTGGEETQYF.

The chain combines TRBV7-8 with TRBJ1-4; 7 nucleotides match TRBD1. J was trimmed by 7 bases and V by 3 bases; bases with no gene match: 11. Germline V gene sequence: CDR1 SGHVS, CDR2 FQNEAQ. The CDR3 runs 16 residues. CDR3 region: CASSFGTDPFSEKLFF. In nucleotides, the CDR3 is TGTGCCAGCAGCTTTGGGACAGACCCCTTCAGTGAAAAACTGTTTTTT.

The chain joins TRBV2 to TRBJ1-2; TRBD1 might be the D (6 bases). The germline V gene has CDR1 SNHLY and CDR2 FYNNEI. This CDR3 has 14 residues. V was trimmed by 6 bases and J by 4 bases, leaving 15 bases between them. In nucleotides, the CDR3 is TGTGCCAGCAGCAAGGACAGCCAGAGCTATGGCTACACCTTC. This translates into CASSKDSQSYGYTF.

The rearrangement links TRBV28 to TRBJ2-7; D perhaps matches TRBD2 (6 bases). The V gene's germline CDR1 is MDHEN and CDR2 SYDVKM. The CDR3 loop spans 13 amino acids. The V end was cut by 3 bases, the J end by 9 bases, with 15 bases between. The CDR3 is CASSLWQQEGQYF. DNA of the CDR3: TGTGCCAGCAGTTTGTGGCAACAGGAGGGGCAGTACTTC.

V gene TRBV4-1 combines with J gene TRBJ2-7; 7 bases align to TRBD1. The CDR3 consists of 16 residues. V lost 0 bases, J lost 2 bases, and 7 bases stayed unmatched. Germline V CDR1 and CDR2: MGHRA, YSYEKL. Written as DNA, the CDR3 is TGCGCCAGCAGCCAAGAGCCGGGACAGCCGACCTACGAGCAGTACTTC. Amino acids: CASSQEPGQPTYEQYF.

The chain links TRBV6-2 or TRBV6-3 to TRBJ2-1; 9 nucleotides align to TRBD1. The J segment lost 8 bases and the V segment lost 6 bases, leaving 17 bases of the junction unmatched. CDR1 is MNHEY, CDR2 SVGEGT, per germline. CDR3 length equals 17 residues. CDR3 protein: CASSLRPPGQGEDEQFF. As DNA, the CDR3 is TGTGCCAGCAGCCTGCGCCCTCCGGGACAGGGTGAGGATGAGCAGTTCTTC.

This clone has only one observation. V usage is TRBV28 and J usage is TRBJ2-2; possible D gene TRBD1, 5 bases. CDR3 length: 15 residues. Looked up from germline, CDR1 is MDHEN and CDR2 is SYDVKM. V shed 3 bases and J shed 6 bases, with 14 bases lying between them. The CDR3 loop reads CASSLGSSGSGELFF. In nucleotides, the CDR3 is TGTGCCAGCAGTTTGGGTTCCTCAGGGTCCGGGGAGCTGTTTTTT.

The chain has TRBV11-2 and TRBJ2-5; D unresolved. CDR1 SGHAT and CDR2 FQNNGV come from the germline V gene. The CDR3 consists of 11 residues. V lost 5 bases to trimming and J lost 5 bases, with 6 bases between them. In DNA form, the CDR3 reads TGTGCCAGCAGCCCCTTGGAGACCCAGTACTTC. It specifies CASSPLETQYF. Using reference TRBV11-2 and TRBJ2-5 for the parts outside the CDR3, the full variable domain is EAGVAQSPRYKIIEKRQSVAFWCNPISGHATLYWYQQILGQGPKLLIQFQNNGVVDDSQLPKDRFSAERLKGVDSTLKIQPAKLEDSAVYLCASSPLETQYFGPGTRLLVL.

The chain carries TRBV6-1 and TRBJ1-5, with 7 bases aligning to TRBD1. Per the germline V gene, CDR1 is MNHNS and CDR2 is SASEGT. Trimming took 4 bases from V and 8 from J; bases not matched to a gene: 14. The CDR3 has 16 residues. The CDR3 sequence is CASSGHGPTGSEPQHF. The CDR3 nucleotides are TGTGCCAGCAGTGGGCACGGGCCGACAGGGTCGGAGCCCCAGCATTTT.

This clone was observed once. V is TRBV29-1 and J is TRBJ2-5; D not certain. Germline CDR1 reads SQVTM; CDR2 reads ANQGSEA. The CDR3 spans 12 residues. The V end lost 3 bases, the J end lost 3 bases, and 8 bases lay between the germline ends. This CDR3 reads CSVERMEETQYF. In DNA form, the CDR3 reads TGCAGCGTTGAGCGCATGGAAGAGACCCAGTACTTC. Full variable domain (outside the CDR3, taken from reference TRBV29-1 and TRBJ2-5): SAVISQKPSRDICQRGTSLTIQCQVDSQVTMMFWYRQQPGQSLTLIATANQGSEATYESGFVIDKFPISRPNLTFSTLTVSNMSPEDSSIYLCSVERMEETQYFGPGTRLLVL.

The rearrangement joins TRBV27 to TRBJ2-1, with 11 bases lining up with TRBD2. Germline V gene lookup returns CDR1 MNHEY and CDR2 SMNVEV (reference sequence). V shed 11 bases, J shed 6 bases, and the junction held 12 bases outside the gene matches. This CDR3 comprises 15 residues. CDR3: CASKTGLAGGNEQFF. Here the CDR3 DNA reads TGTGCCTCCAAAACGGGGCTAGCGGGAGGCAATGAGCAGTTCTTC.

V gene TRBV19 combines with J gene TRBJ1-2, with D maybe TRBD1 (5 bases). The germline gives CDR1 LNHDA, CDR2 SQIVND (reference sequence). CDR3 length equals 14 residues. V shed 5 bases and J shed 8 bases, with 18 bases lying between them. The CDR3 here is CASSLGPPRGGYTF. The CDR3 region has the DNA TGTGCCAGTAGTTTGGGGCCGCCCCGTGGAGGCTACACCTTC. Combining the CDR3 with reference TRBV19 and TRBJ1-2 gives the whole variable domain DGGITQSPKYLFRKEGQNVTLSCEQNLNHDAMYWYRQDPGQGLRLIYYSQIVNDFQKGDIAEGYSVSREKKESFPLTVTSAQKNPTAFYLCASSLGPPRGGYTFGSGTRLTVV.

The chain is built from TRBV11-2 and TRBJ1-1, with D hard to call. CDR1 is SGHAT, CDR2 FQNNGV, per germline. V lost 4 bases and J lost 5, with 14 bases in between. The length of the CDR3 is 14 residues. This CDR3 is CASSSRRSSTEAFF. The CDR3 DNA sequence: TGTGCCAGCAGCTCCCGCCGGAGCAGTACTGAAGCTTTCTTT.

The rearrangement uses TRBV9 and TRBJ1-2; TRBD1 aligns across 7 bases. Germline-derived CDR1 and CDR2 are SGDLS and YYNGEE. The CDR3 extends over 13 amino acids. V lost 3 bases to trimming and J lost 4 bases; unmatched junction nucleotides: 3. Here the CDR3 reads CASSGRTGYGYTF. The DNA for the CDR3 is TGTGCCAGCAGCGGACGGACAGGCTATGGCTACACCTTC.

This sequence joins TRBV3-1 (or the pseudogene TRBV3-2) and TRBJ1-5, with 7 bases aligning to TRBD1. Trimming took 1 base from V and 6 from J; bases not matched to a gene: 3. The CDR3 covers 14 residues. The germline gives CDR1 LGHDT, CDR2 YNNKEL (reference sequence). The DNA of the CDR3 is TGTGCCAGCAGCCAAGGACAGGGAGGTCAGCCCCAGCATTTT. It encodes CASSQGQGGQPQHF.

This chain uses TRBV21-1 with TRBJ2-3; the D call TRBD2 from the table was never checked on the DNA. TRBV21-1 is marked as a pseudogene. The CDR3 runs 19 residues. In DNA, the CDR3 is TGTGCCAGCAGCAAAGCTGGGGACACTTGGTCCCCGGGGGGAGATACGCAGTATTTT. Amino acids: CASSKAGDTWSPGGDTQYF.

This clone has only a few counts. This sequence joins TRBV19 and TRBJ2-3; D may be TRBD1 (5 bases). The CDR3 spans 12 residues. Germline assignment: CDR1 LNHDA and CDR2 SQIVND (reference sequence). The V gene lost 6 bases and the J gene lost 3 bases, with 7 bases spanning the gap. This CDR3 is CASSDSTDTQYF. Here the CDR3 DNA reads TGTGCCAGTAGCGACAGTACAGATACGCAGTATTTT. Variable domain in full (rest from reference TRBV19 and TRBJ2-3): DGGITQSPKYLFRKEGQNVTLSCEQNLNHDAMYWYRQDPGQGLRLIYYSQIVNDFQKGDIAEGYSVSREKKESFPLTVTSAQKNPTAFYLCASSDSTDTQYFGPGTRLTVL.

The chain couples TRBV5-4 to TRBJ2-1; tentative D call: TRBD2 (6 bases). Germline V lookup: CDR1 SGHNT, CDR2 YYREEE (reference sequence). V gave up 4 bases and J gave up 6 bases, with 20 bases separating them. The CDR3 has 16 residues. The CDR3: CASSPRDSPNPNEQFF. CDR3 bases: TGTGCCAGCAGCCCACGGGACTCGCCCAACCCCAATGAGCAGTTCTTC.

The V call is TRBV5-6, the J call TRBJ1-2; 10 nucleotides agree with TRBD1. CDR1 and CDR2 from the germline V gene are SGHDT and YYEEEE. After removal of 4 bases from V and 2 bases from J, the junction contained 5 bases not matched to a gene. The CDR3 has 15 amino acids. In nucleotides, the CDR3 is TGTGCCAGCAGCCCGGGACAGGGGATCAACTATGGCTACACCTTC. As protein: CASSPGQGINYGYTF.

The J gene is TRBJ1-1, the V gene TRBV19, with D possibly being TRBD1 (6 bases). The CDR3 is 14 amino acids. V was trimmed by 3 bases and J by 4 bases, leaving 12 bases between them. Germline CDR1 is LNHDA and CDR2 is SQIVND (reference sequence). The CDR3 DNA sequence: TGTGCCAGTAGTATTAACAGGGCCGGCACTGAAGCTTTCTTT. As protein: CASSINRAGTEAFF.

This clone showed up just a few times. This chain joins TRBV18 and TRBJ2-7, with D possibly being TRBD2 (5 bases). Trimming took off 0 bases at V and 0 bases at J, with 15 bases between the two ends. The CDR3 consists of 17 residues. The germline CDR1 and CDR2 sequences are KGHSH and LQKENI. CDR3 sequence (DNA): TGTGCCAGCTCACCACCGGGAGCAGGCCAAGGCTCCTACGAGCAGTACTTC. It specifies CASSPPGAGQGSYEQYF. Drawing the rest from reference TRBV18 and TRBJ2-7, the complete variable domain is NAGVMQNPRHLVRRRGQEARLRCSPMKGHSHVYWYRQLPEEGLKFMVYLQKENIIDESGMPKERFSAEFPKEGPSILRIQQVVRGDSAAYFCASSPPGAGQGSYEQYFGPGTRLTVT.